The 26 T cell receptor beta chains listed next were all sequenced from one sample in a study of shared clonotypes between healthy human individuals. Repertoires were generated with immunoSEQ multiplex PCR, while TCRdb's copy carries only in-frame clones and drops some. The data hold about half a million clones, with over 75% observed a single time. Sequencing used PBMCs. The receptor source for this set is a woman between 40 and 55 years old in good health. Some clones in this sample may be carry-over from other donors' samples.

The gene calls are TRBV9 and TRBJ1-1; D is ambiguous. Germline V gives CDR1 SGDLS, CDR2 YYNGEE. The CDR3 has 13 residues. Trimming left V 4 bases short and J 1 base short, with 8 bases between. CDR3 in DNA: TGTGCCAGCAGCATGGCCCGGAACACTGAAGCTTTCTTT. This gives the protein CASSMARNTEAFF.

Concerning this clone itself: Given a far larger clone just one base away, this is likely a sequencing read error. V gene TRBV27 combines with J gene TRBJ2-5; 9 nucleotides line up with TRBD1. The germline V gene has CDR1 MNHEY and CDR2 SMNVEV (reference sequence). The CDR3 length is 14 residues. Here the CDR3 DNA reads TGTACCAGCAGGCCGACAGGGGGGTGGGAGACCCAGTACTTC. This codes for CTSRPTGGWETQYF.

The J gene is TRBJ1-3, the V gene TRBV30, with D maybe TRBD1 (6 bases). CDR3 length: 15 amino acids. The V end was cut by 2 bases, the J end by 4 bases, with 15 bases between. Germline values: CDR1 GTSNPN, CDR2 SVGIG (reference sequence). DNA of the CDR3: TGTGCCTGGAGTCCAGGGGCTAAGGTCGGAAACACCATATATTTT. Translated: CAWSPGAKVGNTIYF.

In regard to this clone: A far more abundant clone sits one base away, making this likely a read error. V usage is TRBV30 and J usage is TRBJ1-4; D possibly corresponds to TRBD1 (5 bases). V lost 5 bases and J lost 8, with 21 bases in between. This CDR3 comprises 15 residues. CDR1 and CDR2 (germline): GTSNPN, SVGIG (reference sequence). The CDR3 bases are TGTGCCTGGGGCCCCCAGGCAGGGCTTAGGGAAAAACTGTTTTTT. It translates to CAWGPQAGLREKLFF.

This chain connects TRBV7-2 to TRBJ2-5; TRBD1 is a possible D gene (5 bases). Germline V gene sequence: CDR1 SGHTA, CDR2 FQGNSA. The CDR3 is 13 residues long. V was trimmed by 4 bases and J by 3 bases, leaving 9 bases between them. In DNA form, the CDR3 reads TGTGCCAGCAGCTCCGACAGAGAAGAGACCCAGTACTTC. Its translation: CASSSDREETQYF.

Points on this clone: The DNA is left out, because the CDR3 cannot be placed on it with certainty; the CDR3 is given as TCRdb lists it. This chain links TRBV1 with TRBJ2-3; TRBD2 is the table's D call and was not checked against the DNA. TRBV1 corresponds to a pseudogene. The CDR3 is made up of 18 amino acids, end residues included. This CDR3 is CTSSQGAHWGEGTDTQYF.

This chain uses TRBV7-9 with TRBJ2-1, with 14 bases aligning to TRBD2. Trimming took 5 bases from V and 3 from J; bases not matched to a gene: 6. The CDR3 contains 17 residues. Germline CDR1 and CDR2: SEHNR and FQNEAQ (reference sequence). The CDR3 region is CASSTGTSGRGYNEQFF. CDR3 nucleotides: TGTGCCAGCAGCACTGGGACTAGCGGGAGAGGCTACAATGAGCAGTTCTTC.

The rearrangement links TRBV19 to TRBJ1-5, with D unclear. Germline V gene sequence: CDR1 LNHDA, CDR2 SQIVND (reference sequence). The CDR3 length is 16 residues. Trimming pared 0 bases from V and 2 bases from J, leaving 11 bases between. CDR3 sequence reads: CASSIDNSGGNQPQHF. CDR3 sequence (DNA): TGTGCCAGTAGTATAGACAACAGTGGGGGCAATCAGCCCCAGCATTTT. Full variable domain (missing parts from reference TRBV19 and TRBJ1-5): DGGITQSPKYLFRKEGQNVTLSCEQNLNHDAMYWYRQDPGQGLRLIYYSQIVNDFQKGDIAEGYSVSREKKESFPLTVTSAQKNPTAFYLCASSIDNSGGNQPQHFGDGTRLSIL.

Concerning this clone: This likely traces to a read error, being one base from a far larger clone. The chain combines TRBV2 with TRBJ2-2; no firm D call. Germline CDR1 and CDR2: SNHLY and FYNNEI. CDR3 size: 14 residues. V gave up 2 bases and J gave up 5 bases, with 9 bases separating them. The chain's CDR3 is CASSETVSTGELFF. CDR3 sequence (DNA): TGTGCCAGCAGTGAAACAGTGAGTACCGGGGAGCTGTTTTTT.

This chain uses TRBV19 with TRBJ2-3; perhaps TRBD1 as D (6 bases). Trimming left V 7 bases short and J 0 bases short, with 11 bases between. The CDR3 runs 14 residues. Germline V CDR1 and CDR2: LNHDA, SQIVND (reference sequence). This chain's CDR3 is CASILGHSTDTQYF. CDR3 nucleotide sequence: TGTGCCAGTATCCTGGGACATAGCACAGATACGCAGTATTTT.

The chain uses TRBV5-1 and TRBJ2-1, with D unresolved. CDR1 and CDR2 from the germline V gene are SGHRS and YFSETQ. This CDR3 spans 14 amino acids. Trimming removed 2 bases at V and 2 bases at J, with 8 bases between. CDR3 sequence: CASSLNEPYNEQFF. The DNA for the CDR3 is TGCGCCAGCAGCTTAAACGAGCCCTACAATGAGCAGTTCTTC. The whole variable domain, remainder taken from reference TRBV5-1 and TRBJ2-1, is KAGVTQTPRYLIKTRGQQVTLSCSPISGHRSVSWYQQTPGQGLQFLFEYFSETQRNKGNFPGRFSGRQFSNSRSEMNVSTLELGDSALYLCASSLNEPYNEQFFGPGTRLTVL.

The J gene is TRBJ2-5, the V gene TRBV7-6; D may correspond to TRBD1 or TRBD2 (5 bases each). The CDR3 runs 13 residues. V was shortened by 5 bases and J by 0 bases, with 7 bases between the two germline ends. CDR1 is SGHVS and CDR2 is FNYEAQ in the germline V gene. The CDR3 loop reads CASSTGHQETQYF. CDR3 coding DNA: TGTGCCAGCAGCACGGGACACCAAGAGACCCAGTACTTC.

The chain combines TRBV19 with TRBJ1-6, with a tentative D call TRBD1 (5 bases). The CDR3 contains 12 residues. Germline CDR1 reads LNHDA; CDR2 reads SQIVND (reference sequence). V was pared by 10 bases and J by 7 bases, with 11 bases between. CDR3 residues: CATGYQNSPLHF. The CDR3 DNA follows: TGTGCCACAGGGTACCAGAATTCACCCCTCCACTTT.

Points on this clone: A single base is all that separates this from a far larger clone, so a read error is likely. Other DNA sequences in this specimen translate into the identical CDR3. The gene calls are TRBV11-2 and TRBJ2-7; D possibly matches TRBD1 or TRBD2 (5 bases each). Germline V gene lookup returns CDR1 SGHAT and CDR2 FQNNGV. Trimming shortened V by 9 bases and J by 4 bases, and 16 bases separated the two germline ends. This CDR3 has 13 amino acids. The CDR3 DNA is TGTGCCAGTAGCCACTTTGGGGGTTACGAGCAGTACTTC. Translation gives CASSHFGGYEQYF.

This clone has a handful of counts. CDR3 sequence: CSVKSVGQGYGYTF. CDR3 sequence (DNA): TGCAGCGTGAAATCTGTGGGACAGGGATATGGCTACACCTTC. V gene TRBV29-1 combines with J gene TRBJ1-2, with TRBD1 matching 9 bases. CDR3 length equals 14 residues. V trimming: 6 bases; J trimming: 5 bases; junction bases outside the gene matches: 10. Germline V gene lookup returns CDR1 SQVTM and CDR2 ANQGSEA.

In this sample, this clone turned up once. CDR3 loop: CASSLTAAKNIQYF. As DNA, the CDR3 is TGTGCCAGCAGCTTAACGGCGGCCAAAAACATTCAGTACTTC. The rearrangement links TRBV11-2 to TRBJ2-4; no firm D call. The CDR3 is 14 amino acids. V gave up 2 bases and J gave up 1 base, with 6 bases separating them. Germline CDR1 reads SGHAT; CDR2 reads FQNNGV.

This clone was recorded once. The rearrangement links TRBV5-4 to TRBJ1-1; D perhaps matches TRBD1 (5 bases). CDR3 length equals 14 residues. CDR1 is SGHNT and CDR2 is YYREEE in the germline V gene (reference sequence). V was pared by 0 bases and J by 3 bases, with 9 bases between. CDR3 bases: TGTGCCAGCAGCTTGGTTGGGGGTGACACTGAAGCTTTCTTT. This codes for CASSLVGGDTEAFF. The variable domain in full, completed from reference TRBV5-4 and TRBJ1-1, reads ETGVTQSPTHLIKTRGQQVTLRCSSQSGHNTVSWYQQALGQGPQFIFQYYREEENGRGNFPPRFSGLQFPNYSSELNVNALELDDSALYLCASSLVGGDTEAFFGQGTRLTVV.

CDR3 nucleotide sequence: TGTGCCAGCTCACCGGGAGCCCGAGAGACCTCCTACGAGCAGTACTTC. Translated, it gives CASSPGARETSYEQYF. The chain is built from TRBV18 and TRBJ2-7, with D tentatively TRBD2 (5 bases). Germline CDR1 and CDR2: KGHSH and LQKENI. The CDR3 runs 16 residues. Trimming stripped 3 bases from V and 0 bases from J, with 15 bases between.

The rearrangement joins TRBV7-9 to TRBJ2-5; D call uncertain. This CDR3 is 14 amino acids long. V shed 5 bases and J shed 4 bases, with 14 bases lying between them. Germline values: CDR1 SEHNR, CDR2 FQNEAQ (reference sequence). The CDR3 loop is CASSPERLRETQYF. CDR3 nucleotides: TGTGCCAGCAGCCCAGAGCGCCTCAGAGAGACCCAGTACTTC. The full variable domain, in which reference TRBV7-9 and TRBJ2-5 provide the parts outside the CDR3, is DTGVSQNPRHKITKRGQNVTFRCDPISEHNRLYWYRQTLGQGPEFLTYFQNEAQLEKSRLLSDRFSAERPKGSFSTLEIQRTEQGDSAMYLCASSPERLRETQYFGPGTRLLVL.

In this sample, this clone turned up a few times. The chain recombines TRBV28 with TRBJ2-2; D uncertain. Germline assignment: CDR1 MDHEN and CDR2 SYDVKM. V lost 7 bases to trimming and J lost 6 bases, with 15 bases between them. CDR3 length: 14 amino acids. CDR3 residues: CASKSSSESGELFF. The CDR3 nucleotides read TGTGCCAGCAAAAGCTCCTCCGAGTCCGGGGAGCTGTTTTTT.

The CDR3 coding sequence is TGCGCCAGCAGCCCGGACGCGATGAGCGAGCAGTACTTC. This gives the protein CASSPDAMSEQYF. V and J are TRBV5-1 and TRBJ2-7, with unresolved D. Germline CDR1 reads SGHRS; CDR2 reads YFSETQ. CDR3 length: 13 residues. V lost 4 bases to trimming and J lost 6 bases, with 14 bases between them. The full variable domain, rest sourced from reference TRBV5-1 and TRBJ2-7, is KAGVTQTPRYLIKTRGQQVTLSCSPISGHRSVSWYQQTPGQGLQFLFEYFSETQRNKGNFPGRFSGRQFSNSRSEMNVSTLELGDSALYLCASSPDAMSEQYFGPGTRLTVT.

Note on this clone: At one boundary the junction diverges from the germline segment, which might be a read error. The chain uses TRBV2 and TRBJ2-2; perhaps TRBD1 as D (6 bases). CDR1 is SNHLY and CDR2 is FYNNEI in the germline V gene. The CDR3 length is 16 residues. CDR3 nucleotides: TGTGCCAGCTCCGGGACATGGGTCTGTCTCACCGGGAAGCTGTTTTTT. This codes for CASSGTWVCLTGKLFF. The full variable domain, in which reference TRBV2 and TRBJ2-2 provide the parts outside the CDR3, is EPEVTQTPSHQVTQMGQEVILRCVPISNHLYFYWYRQILGQKVEFLVSFYNNEISEKSEIFDDQFSVERPDGSNFTLKIRSTKLEDSAMYFCASSGTWVCLTGKLFFGEGSRLTVL.

The rearrangement uses TRBV7-3 and TRBJ2-3, with TRBD2 as a possible D gene (6 bases). In germline, CDR1 is SGHTA, CDR2 FQGTGA. Trimming removed 0 bases from V and 1 base from J, with 8 bases in between. The CDR3 covers 15 residues. CDR3 DNA: TGTGCCAGCAGCTTAACCGGACTACGCACAGATACGCAGTATTTT. Amino acid sequence: CASSLTGLRTDTQYF.

As to this clone: This may arise from a read error, as a much more abundant clone is one base away. Different DNA sequences within this sample yield the same CDR3. The chain carries TRBV7-9 and TRBJ1-1, with a weak D call TRBD1 (6 bases). Between the trimmed V and J ends, which lost 1 base and 1 base, there was a span of 7 bases. The germline V gene encodes CDR1 SEHNR and CDR2 FQNEAQ (reference sequence). The CDR3 is 14 residues long. The CDR3 region is CASSLVGGNTEAFF. The CDR3 DNA reads TGTGCCAGCAGCTTAGTAGGGGGGAACACTGAAGCTTTCTTT. Variable domain in full (rest from reference TRBV7-9 and TRBJ1-1): DTGVSQNPRHKITKRGQNVTFRCDPISEHNRLYWYRQTLGQGPEFLTYFQNEAQLEKSRLLSDRFSAERPKGSFSTLEIQRTEQGDSAMYLCASSLVGGNTEAFFGQGTRLTVV.

This chain connects TRBV4-1 to TRBJ2-7, with TRBD2 matching 14 bases. Per germline, CDR1 MGHRA and CDR2 YSYEKL. V shed 5 bases and J 5 bases; nucleotides not matched to a gene: 8. CDR3 length equals 16 residues. The CDR3 DNA reads TGCGCCAGCAGCAATCGACTAGCGGGAGGGCGGGACGAGCAGTACTTC. Translating gives CASSNRLAGGRDEQYF.

V is TRBV29-1 and J is TRBJ2-2; 8 nucleotides match TRBD1. Germline CDR1 SQVTM, CDR2 ANQGSEA. The CDR3 totals 12 residues. V was pared by 6 bases and J by 6 bases, with 3 bases of the junction left unmatched. CDR3 DNA: TGCAGCGTCAGGACAGGGTCCGGGGAGCTGTTTTTT. Its translation is CSVRTGSGELFF.